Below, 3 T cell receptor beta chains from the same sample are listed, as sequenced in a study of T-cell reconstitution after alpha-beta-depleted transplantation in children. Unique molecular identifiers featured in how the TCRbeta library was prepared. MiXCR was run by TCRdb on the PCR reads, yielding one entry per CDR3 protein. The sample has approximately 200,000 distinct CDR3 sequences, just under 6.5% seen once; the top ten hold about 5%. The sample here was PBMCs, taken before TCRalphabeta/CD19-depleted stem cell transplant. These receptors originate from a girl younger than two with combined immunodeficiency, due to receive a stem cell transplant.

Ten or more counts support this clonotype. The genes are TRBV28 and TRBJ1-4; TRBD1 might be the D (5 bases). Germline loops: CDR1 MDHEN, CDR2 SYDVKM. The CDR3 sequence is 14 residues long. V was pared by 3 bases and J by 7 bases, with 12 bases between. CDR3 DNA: TGTGCCAGCAGTTTTGACAGAGCCTCTGAAAAACTGTTTTTT. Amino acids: CASSFDRASEKLFF.

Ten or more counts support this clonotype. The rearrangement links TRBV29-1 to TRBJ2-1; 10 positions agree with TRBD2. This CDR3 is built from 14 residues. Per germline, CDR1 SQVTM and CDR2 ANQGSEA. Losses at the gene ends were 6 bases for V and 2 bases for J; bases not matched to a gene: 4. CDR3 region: CSVLSGGPYNEQFF. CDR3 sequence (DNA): TGCAGCGTCCTTAGCGGGGGGCCCTACAATGAGCAGTTCTTC.

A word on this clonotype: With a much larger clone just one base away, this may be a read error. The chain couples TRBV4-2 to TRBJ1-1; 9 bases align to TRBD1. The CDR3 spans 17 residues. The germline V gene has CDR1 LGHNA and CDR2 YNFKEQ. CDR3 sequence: CATSQLKRGQGNTEAFF. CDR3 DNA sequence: TGTGCCACCAGCCAATTGAAGAGGGGACAGGGCAACACTGAAGCTTTCTTT.